This record looks at one T cell receptor (beta chain) sequence and its context. Authors' methods: By means of reference gene primer amplification, nucleated cell counts were estimated. TCRdb's copy holds only in-frame clones and misses some; the assay was immunoSEQ multiplex PCR. Clonal size and the V and J genes are those of that table, whereas D and trimming came from the DNA. The profile shows 250,000 or so clones, 65% to 85% of them singletons. Trimming at V came to 2 bases and at J to 5 bases, leaving 3 bases not matched to a gene. Germline-derived CDR1 and CDR2 are LGHDT and YNNKEL (reference sequence). The CDR3 runs to 14 residues. The data originate from a study of blood T cell repertoires in COVID-19. Study-level information: The United States, Italy and Spain provided the acute and convalescent COVID-19 samples. The cDNA or gDNA used as material had been derived from T cells, B-cell-depleted T cells, or PBMCs.

The sample taken for sequencing was peripheral blood. The origin of this receptor is a woman aged 40 to 50 who had recovered from COVID-19. This chain links TRBV3-1 (or the pseudogene TRBV3-2) with TRBJ2-1, with 7 bases that match TRBD1. CDR3 nucleotide sequence: TGTGCCAGCAGCCAACCCGGACAGGACAATGAGCAGTTCTTC. It is translated as CASSQPGQDNEQFF.